The rows below give T cell receptor beta chains drawn from one sample of a study of vaccination and CD4 T cells after COVID-19. No antigen has been assigned to these receptors. TCRdb used MiXCR to reprocess the PCR reads, holding one entry per CDR3 protein. Among more than 9,500 distinct CDR3 sequences listed, 35% to 50% were seen once. This specimen was cultured CD4+ T cells from blood, taken after SARS-CoV-2 vaccination. All receptors come from a human donor with COVID-19. Both conserved end residues are part of each CDR3. D genes are given only for firm matches. For some rows the clone size is stated as once, few or many, or as a class when expanded; others skip it.

NA,TRBV10-3,TRBJ1-5,NA,TGTGCCATCAGTGGTGGTAGCAATCAGCCCCAGCATTTT,CAISGGSNQPQHF
TRBD2,TRBV27,TRBJ2-5,NA,TGTGCCAGCAGGGCCTTGGGACTACCTCAAGAGACCCAGTACTTC,CASRALGLPQETQYF
TRBD1,TRBV7-2,TRBJ1-2,few,TGTGCCAGCAGCTTACGACCGGGACAGGGGGCAGGGTACACCTTC,CASSLRPGQGAGYTF
NA,TRBV6-5,TRBJ1-1,NA,TGTGCCAGCAGTTTTGCAGGGGACAACACTGAAGCTTTCTTT,CASSFAGDNTEAFF
NA,TRBV6-2/TRBV6-3,TRBJ2-1,NA,TGTGCCAGCAGTTACTCCCCCCTTGGGGCCAATGAGCAGTTCTTC,CASSYSPLGANEQFF
NA,TRBV25-1,TRBJ1-2,NA,TGTGCCAGCCGCCGGGGGTCTGACTATGGCTACACCTTC,CASRRGSDYGYTF
NA,TRBV24-1,TRBJ2-1,NA,TGTGCCACCAGTGACCCGACCACGACGAATTCCTACAATGAGCAGTTCTTC,CATSDPTTTNSYNEQFF
NA,TRBV11-3,TRBJ2-3,NA,TGTGCCAGCAGCTTAGGCGGGGTGGGCACAGATGCGCAGTATTTT,CASSLGGVGTDAQYF
NA,TRBV15,TRBJ1-5,NA,TGTGCCACCAGCAGAGATGTGAGGACGGATAGCAATCAGCCCCAGCATTTT,CATSRDVRTDSNQPQHF
TRBD1,TRBV5-6,TRBJ1-6,NA,TGTGCCAGCAGCCAGGGACAGCCTAATTCACCCCTCCACTTT,CASSQGQPNSPLHF